These 18 T cell receptor beta chains originate from one sample sequenced in a study of T cells in Graves' hyperthyroidism and ophthalmopathy. It was RNA transcripts that yielded the amplified TCR beta CDR3 regions. With the HTBI primer set, the TCR CDR3 went through a first round of RT-PCR. TCRdb analysed the multiplex PCR reads with MiXCR anew, one entry per CDR3 protein. This sample has 340,000 or so distinct CDR3 sequences; over 15% occur once, and the top ten carry around 35%. Sequencing was done on a sample of blood. All receptors derive from a man aged 30 to 45 with Graves' hyperthyroidism.

This clonotype occurred many times. This chain joins TRBV6-1 and TRBJ2-3; 11 bases agree with TRBD2. With 9 bases clipped from V and 5 bases from J, the junction kept 4 bases outside the gene matches. The V gene's germline CDR1 is MNHNS and CDR2 SASEGT. CDR3 length: 13 residues. In nucleotides, the CDR3 is TGTGCCAGTACTAGCGGGAGAGGAGATACGCAGTATTTT. This codes for CASTSGRGDTQYF.

The chain employs TRBV5-1 and TRBJ2-7; no reliable D call. The CDR3 is 14 residues long. The V end was cut by 0 bases, the J end by 3 bases, with 10 bases between. Germline loops: CDR1 SGHRS, CDR2 YFSETQ. DNA for the CDR3: TGCGCCAGCAGCTTGGTTGCGGCCGACTACGAGCAGTACTTC. It codes for CASSLVAADYEQYF. Combining the CDR3 with reference TRBV5-1 and TRBJ2-7 gives the whole variable domain KAGVTQTPRYLIKTRGQQVTLSCSPISGHRSVSWYQQTPGQGLQFLFEYFSETQRNKGNFPGRFSGRQFSNSRSEMNVSTLELGDSALYLCASSLVAADYEQYFGPGTRLTVT.

This clonotype was recorded once. The V call is TRBV20-1, the J call TRBJ2-3; 12 bases fit TRBD2. Germline lookup yields CDR1 DFQATT and CDR2 SNEGSKA (reference sequence). CDR3 length: 15 residues. The CDR3 DNA sequence: TGCAGCGGGGGACTTCCTAGCGGGAGGGCTGGTACGCAGTATTTT. Translated: CSGGLPSGRAGTQYF.

There are many counts of this clonotype. The chain couples TRBV5-1 to TRBJ1-2, with D perhaps TRBD1 (5 bases). Trimming took 2 bases from V and 7 from J, leaving 15 bases between them. Germline CDR1 and CDR2: SGHRS and YFSETQ. The CDR3 runs 14 residues. Here the CDR3 reads CASSFGDLASGYTF. CDR3 sequence (DNA): TGCGCCAGCAGCTTCGGGGACCTAGCTTCTGGCTACACCTTC.

The rearrangement links TRBV4-1 to TRBJ1-2; possibly TRBD1 for D (5 bases). The CDR3 contains 14 residues. Germline V lookup: CDR1 MGHRA, CDR2 YSYEKL. V was trimmed by 0 bases and J by 6 bases, leaving 11 bases between them. For the CDR3, the DNA is TGCGCCAGCAGCCAAGATCAAGGGGCGAATGGCTACACCTTC. This codes for CASSQDQGANGYTF.

This clonotype was observed many times. This chain connects TRBV12-3 or TRBV12-4 to TRBJ2-7; 14 positions agree with TRBD2. CDR3 length: 14 amino acids. J was trimmed by 7 bases and V by 5 bases; bases with no gene match: 4. The CDR3 is CASSGTSGSREQYF. The CDR3 DNA reads TGTGCCAGCAGTGGGACTAGCGGGAGCCGAGAGCAGTACTTC.

In this sample, this clonotype turned up many times. This rearrangement joins TRBV12-3 or TRBV12-4 to TRBJ1-1, with D possibly TRBD1 on 5 matching bases. V dropped 6 bases and J dropped 4 bases, with 9 bases sitting between them. CDR3 length equals 12 residues. The CDR3 DNA reads TGTGCCAGCAGCGTAACAGGCACTGAAGCTTTCTTT. Translating it yields CASSVTGTEAFF.

This clonotype was seen many times. CDR3 sequence reads: CAWRPEGEKLFF. CDR3 DNA sequence: TGTGCCTGGAGACCGGAGGGCGAAAAACTGTTTTTT. The chain links TRBV30 to TRBJ1-4; D call uncertain. The CDR3 runs to 12 residues. Germline values: CDR1 GTSNPN, CDR2 SVGIG (reference sequence). Trimming left V 3 bases short and J 8 bases short, with 10 bases between.

This clonotype was counted a few times. The DNA of the CDR3 is TGCGCCAGCAGCCCTAGACAGGGCCCCAACTATGGCTACACCTTC. Protein product: CASSPRQGPNYGYTF. V and J are TRBV5-1 and TRBJ1-2; TRBD1 aligns across 7 bases. J lost 2 bases, V lost 4 bases, and 8 bases had no gene match. Germline CDR1 and CDR2: SGHRS and YFSETQ. The length of the CDR3 is 15 residues. Full variable domain (remainder filled in from reference TRBV5-1 and TRBJ1-2): KAGVTQTPRYLIKTRGQQVTLSCSPISGHRSVSWYQQTPGQGLQFLFEYFSETQRNKGNFPGRFSGRQFSNSRSEMNVSTLELGDSALYLCASSPRQGPNYGYTFGSGTRLTVV.

This clonotype has a handful of counts. This sequence joins TRBV12-3 or TRBV12-4 and TRBJ1-1; 9 bases are a match to TRBD1. V shed 8 bases, J shed 6 bases, and the junction held 1 base outside the gene matches. CDR3 length: 11 residues. In DNA form, the CDR3 reads TGTGCCAGCGGACAGGGGTCTGAAGCTTTCTTT. This encodes CASGQGSEAFF.

This sequence joins TRBV15 and TRBJ1-2; the D gene is possibly TRBD1 (5 bases). The CDR3 is 17 amino acids. Germline V CDR1 and CDR2: LNHNV, YYDKDF (reference sequence). Trimming pared 0 bases from V and 0 bases from J, leaving 14 bases between. The chain's CDR3 is CATSRDPRAGSNYGYTF. The DNA of the CDR3 is TGTGCCACCAGCAGAGATCCCAGGGCAGGCTCTAACTATGGCTACACCTTC.

At least ten counts were recorded for this clonotype. The chain recombines TRBV6-2 or TRBV6-3 with TRBJ1-1; D is unresolved. The germline V gene encodes CDR1 MNHEY and CDR2 SVGEGT. The CDR3 contains 14 residues. Trimming cost V 4 bases and J 0 bases, with 9 bases left between them. The DNA of the CDR3 is TGTGCCAGCAGTTCTTGGGCCTTGAACACTGAAGCTTTCTTT. This encodes CASSSWALNTEAFF.

The sample holds many counts of this clonotype. The chain employs TRBV5-1 and TRBJ2-5; tentative D call: TRBD1 (6 bases). Trimming left V 1 base short and J 4 bases short, with 11 bases between. Germline assignment: CDR1 SGHRS and CDR2 YFSETQ. The CDR3 is 14 residues long. The CDR3 coding sequence is TGCGCCAGCAGCTTGACCTCAGGGGCAGAGACCCAGTACTTC. Translation gives CASSLTSGAETQYF.

The table lists this clonotype with many counts. This chain links TRBV3-1 with TRBJ2-7, with no clear D. Germline CDR1 reads LGHDT; CDR2 reads YNNKEL (reference sequence). The CDR3 is 10 amino acids. V was shortened by 8 bases and J by 3 bases, with 5 bases between the two germline ends. The DNA for the CDR3 is TGTGCCAGCGGCTTCTACGAGCAGTACTTC. Protein: CASGFYEQYF.

This clonotype was counted at least ten times. This rearrangement joins TRBV2 to TRBJ2-1; D perhaps matches TRBD2 (5 bases). Trimming cost V 9 bases and J 9 bases, with 12 bases left between them. Germline V gene lookup returns CDR1 SNHLY and CDR2 FYNNEI. This CDR3 comprises 11 residues. CDR3 nucleotides: TGTGCCAGTAAGAGGGCAGGTGAGCAGTTCTTC. Protein product: CASKRAGEQFF. The whole variable domain, remainder taken from reference TRBV2 and TRBJ2-1, is EPEVTQTPSHQVTQMGQEVILRCVPISNHLYFYWYRQILGQKVEFLVSFYNNEISEKSEIFDDQFSVERPDGSNFTLKIRSTKLEDSAMYFCASKRAGEQFFGPGTRLTVL.

This clonotype was seen ten or more times. The chain uses TRBV24-1 and TRBJ2-7; either TRBD1 or TRBD2 may fit D (6 bases each). The V end lost 7 bases, the J end lost 5 bases, and 14 bases lay between the germline ends. Germline V gives CDR1 KGHDR, CDR2 SFDVKD. The CDR3 is 13 residues long. CDR3 loop: CATSPGGLHEQYF. In nucleotides, the CDR3 is TGTGCCACCAGCCCCGGGGGCTTACACGAGCAGTACTTC.

This clonotype was observed at least ten times. The CDR3, as DNA: TGTGCCACCAGTGAAGGGGACAGGGGGATCTATGGCTACACCTTC. Its protein is CATSEGDRGIYGYTF. The chain combines TRBV24-1 with TRBJ1-2, with 11 bases that match TRBD1. The germline gives CDR1 KGHDR, CDR2 SFDVKD. The CDR3 length is 15 residues. V lost 4 bases, J lost 4 bases, and 4 bases stayed unmatched.

Of note for this clonotype: A read error may explain this, as a much larger clone is one base away. V usage is TRBV7-2 and J usage is TRBJ2-7; the D gene is possibly TRBD2 (5 bases). The CDR3 length is 15 residues. CDR1 SGHTA and CDR2 FQGNSA come from the germline V gene. CDR3 region: CASSSAAGRSYERYF. In nucleotides, the CDR3 is TGTGCCAGCAGCTCAGCCGCGGGCCGAAGTTACGAGCGGTACTTC.